What follows is one TCR beta chain and its context. This CDR3 spans 15 amino acids. The germline gives CDR1 MGHRA, CDR2 YSYEKL. Trimming stripped 0 bases from V and 1 base from J, with 7 bases between. Measured with immunoSEQ multiplex PCR; TCRdb has only the in-frame clones, and not every one. The sample includes 72,000 or so clones, roughly 93% of them seen just once. This entry is derived from a study of T cell changes during pregnancy in multiple sclerosis. The sequenced sample was peripheral blood, obtained in the second trimester of pregnancy. The V gene is TRBV4-1, the J gene TRBJ1-5, with a tentative D call TRBD1 (5 bases). This receptor was obtained from a female donor with multiple sclerosis, enrolled in a pregnancy study. In DNA form, the CDR3 reads TGCGCCAGCAGCCAAGAAGGGGCCAGCAATCAGCCCCAGCATTTT. It codes for CASSQEGASNQPQHF.